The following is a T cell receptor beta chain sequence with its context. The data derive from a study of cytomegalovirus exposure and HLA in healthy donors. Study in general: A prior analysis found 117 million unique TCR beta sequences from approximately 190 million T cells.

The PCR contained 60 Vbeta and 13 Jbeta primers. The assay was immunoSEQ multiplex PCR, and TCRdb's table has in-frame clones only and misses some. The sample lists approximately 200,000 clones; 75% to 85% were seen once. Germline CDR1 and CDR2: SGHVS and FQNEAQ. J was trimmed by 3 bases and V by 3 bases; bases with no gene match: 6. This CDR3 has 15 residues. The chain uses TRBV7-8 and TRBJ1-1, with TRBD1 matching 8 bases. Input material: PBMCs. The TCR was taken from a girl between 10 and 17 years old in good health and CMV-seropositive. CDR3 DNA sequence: TGTGCCAGCAGCTTCGGGCAGGGGGCGTACACTGAAGCTTTCTTT. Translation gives CASSFGQGAYTEAFF.